This TCR beta chain was obtained from a study of cytomegalovirus exposure and HLA in healthy donors. Broader study findings: It was reportedly the case that the classifier diagnosed cytomegalovirus status with high specificity and sensitivity. A later analysis reportedly found that, within productive TCRs, an Asian-associated ancestry cluster had fewer N-insertions than the mean observed across the roughly 610 donors. An observed cluster of highly shared sequence variants was recorded as a likely sequencing artifact.

Vbeta (60) and Jbeta (13) primers were used in the PCR. The assay was immunoSEQ multiplex PCR, and TCRdb's table has in-frame clones only and misses some. The data show about 110,000 clones, less than 85% seen once. Concerning this clone itself: The target antigen is unknown.

The sequenced material came from PBMCs. This clonotype originated in a man aged 35-49 years in good health and CMV-seropositive.

CDR3 region: CASSAGRDNEKLFF. CDR3 bases: TGTGCCAGCAGTGCTGGCAGGGATAATGAAAAACTGTTTTTT. V gene TRBV2 combines with J gene TRBJ1-4; TRBD1 might be the D (5 bases). Trimming pared 4 bases from V and 4 bases from J, leaving 10 bases between. The CDR3 extends over 14 amino acids. Germline values: CDR1 SNHLY, CDR2 FYNNEI. The whole variable domain, filled in from reference TRBV2 and TRBJ1-4, reads EPEVTQTPSHQVTQMGQEVILRCVPISNHLYFYWYRQILGQKVEFLVSFYNNEISEKSEIFDDQFSVERPDGSNFTLKIRSTKLEDSAMYFCASSAGRDNEKLFFGSGTQLSVL.